These T cell receptor beta chains were read from a single sample in a study of regulatory T cells. Clones were read by immunoSEQ multiplex PCR, and TCRdb kept only the in-frame ones, dropping some. The profile covers fewer than 20,000 clones, with more than 65% appearing a single time and around 8% taken by the ten largest. The source material was conventional CD4+ T cells sorted from blood. These receptors were taken from a person aged 30-39 years with CD3G deficiency. Each CDR3 is given with its conserved first and last residue. The order of the fields is CDR3 DNA, CDR3 protein, D gene, J gene, V gene, clone size. The D gene is left open where the match is weak. Clone size is stated in some rows and not others, as once, few, many or a class when expanded.

cdr3_nt: TGTGCCAGCAGCACAGGGACGTACGAGCAGTACTTC; cdr3_aa: CASSTGTYEQYF; d_call: -; j_call: TRBJ2-7; v_call: TRBV28; clone_size: -
cdr3_nt: TGCGCCAGCAGCCGAGGGGATTCCTACGAGCAGTACTTC; cdr3_aa: CASSRGDSYEQYF; d_call: -; j_call: TRBJ2-7; v_call: TRBV5-1; clone_size: -
cdr3_nt: TGTGCCAGCAGTGAAGGATATCGGGAGACCCAGTACTTC; cdr3_aa: CASSEGYRETQYF; d_call: -; j_call: TRBJ2-5; v_call: TRBV6-1; clone_size: -
cdr3_nt: TGTGCCAGCAGCCCGGGACTGGAGGATTCACCCCTCCACTTT; cdr3_aa: CASSPGLEDSPLHF; d_call: -; j_call: TRBJ1-6; v_call: TRBV6-1; clone_size: -
cdr3_nt: TGTGCCAGCAGTCCCATTGGGGGCAGAGGTGAAGCTTTCTTT; cdr3_aa: CASSPIGGRGEAFF; d_call: -; j_call: TRBJ1-1; v_call: TRBV6-1; clone_size: -
cdr3_nt: TGTGCCAGCAGTTCTATGGGGCAAGGTGGCAATGAGCAGTTCTTC; cdr3_aa: CASSSMGQGGNEQFF; d_call: -; j_call: TRBJ2-1; v_call: TRBV28; clone_size: -
cdr3_nt: TGTGCCAGCAGCCCCACGGGACAGGGGGCTTATGAGCAGTTCTTC; cdr3_aa: CASSPTGQGAYEQFF; d_call: TRBD1; j_call: TRBJ2-1; v_call: TRBV7-8; clone_size: -
cdr3_nt: TGTACCAGCAGTTGGACAGGGGCCCGGGGCTACACCTTC; cdr3_aa: CTSSWTGARGYTF; d_call: TRBD1; j_call: TRBJ1-2; v_call: TRBV6-1; clone_size: -
cdr3_nt: TGTGCCAGCAGCTTAGGTCCGGGGGCGGGTGAGCAGTACTTC; cdr3_aa: CASSLGPGAGEQYF; d_call: -; j_call: TRBJ2-5; v_call: TRBV7-9; clone_size: -
cdr3_nt: TGTGCCAGTAGCCAGGCCAGGGGGTATGAAGCTTTCTTT; cdr3_aa: CASSQARGYEAFF; d_call: TRBD1; j_call: TRBJ1-1; v_call: TRBV19; clone_size: -
cdr3_nt: TGCGCCAGCAGCTTCGACGGCTATGGCTACACCTTC; cdr3_aa: CASSFDGYGYTF; d_call: -; j_call: TRBJ1-2; v_call: TRBV5-1; clone_size: -
cdr3_nt: TGTGCCAGCAGTGAACCCCATACTAGCGGGAGGGCCCGTTACGAGCAGTACTTC; cdr3_aa: CASSEPHTSGRARYEQYF; d_call: TRBD2; j_call: TRBJ2-7; v_call: TRBV6-1; clone_size: few
cdr3_nt: TGCAGTGCTACCCGGGCAGATACGCAGTATTTT; cdr3_aa: CSATRADTQYF; d_call: -; j_call: TRBJ2-3; v_call: TRBV20-1; clone_size: -
cdr3_nt: TGCGCCAGCAGCCTCGGGACTGGTTATGGCTACACCTTC; cdr3_aa: CASSLGTGYGYTF; d_call: -; j_call: TRBJ1-2; v_call: TRBV5-1; clone_size: -
cdr3_nt: TGTGCCAGTACCCCGGGGCGGAACACCGGGGAGCTGTTTTTT; cdr3_aa: CASTPGRNTGELFF; d_call: -; j_call: TRBJ2-2; v_call: TRBV19; clone_size: -
cdr3_nt: TGTGCCAGCAGGGGACAGGGTAACTATGGCTACACCTTC; cdr3_aa: CASRGQGNYGYTF; d_call: TRBD1; j_call: TRBJ1-2; v_call: TRBV6-1; clone_size: once
cdr3_nt: TGTGCCAGCAGACACGACTTAGCCACTGAAGCTTTCTTT; cdr3_aa: CASRHDLATEAFF; d_call: -; j_call: TRBJ1-1; v_call: TRBV28; clone_size: -
cdr3_nt: TGTGCCAGCAGCTCCGGGACGGCCTATAATTCACCCCTCCACTTT; cdr3_aa: CASSSGTAYNSPLHF; d_call: -; j_call: TRBJ1-6; v_call: TRBV11-2; clone_size: -
cdr3_nt: TGTGCCAGCAGTCCCGGAGCGTTCTATGGCTACACCTTC; cdr3_aa: CASSPGAFYGYTF; d_call: -; j_call: TRBJ1-2; v_call: TRBV6-6; clone_size: -
cdr3_nt: TGTGCCAGCAGCCCTAGCGGGAGGGCCGCAGATACGCAGTATTTT; cdr3_aa: CASSPSGRAADTQYF; d_call: TRBD2; j_call: TRBJ2-3; v_call: TRBV11-2; clone_size: -
cdr3_nt: TGTGCCAGCAGCAGGGACTCAAACACCGGGGAGCTGTTTTTT; cdr3_aa: CASSRDSNTGELFF; d_call: -; j_call: TRBJ2-2; v_call: TRBV7-2; clone_size: -
cdr3_nt: TGCGCCAGCAGCTCCGGGACAGGGCAGTACCGTGGCTACACCTTC; cdr3_aa: CASSSGTGQYRGYTF; d_call: TRBD1; j_call: TRBJ1-2; v_call: TRBV5-1; clone_size: -
cdr3_nt: TGTGCCAGCAGTAGAGAAGGAAAACTGTTTTTT; cdr3_aa: CASSREGKLFF; d_call: -; j_call: TRBJ1-4; v_call: TRBV6-4; clone_size: -
cdr3_nt: TGTGCCAGCAGCTTAGCAGGGGGTCAGGGCAAGAATGAGCAGTTCTTC; cdr3_aa: CASSLAGGQGKNEQFF; d_call: -; j_call: TRBJ2-1; v_call: TRBV7-8; clone_size: -
cdr3_nt: TGTGCCGCAGGGGGTAGCGGGGGCGGAGAGACCCAGTACTTC; cdr3_aa: CAAGGSGGGETQYF; d_call: TRBD2; j_call: TRBJ2-5; v_call: TRBV6-6; clone_size: -
cdr3_nt: TGTGCCAGCAGTCGGACGGACTACAATGAGCAGTTCTTC; cdr3_aa: CASSRTDYNEQFF; d_call: -; j_call: TRBJ2-1; v_call: TRBV6-5; clone_size: -